Included here is one T cell receptor (beta chain) sequence, with context. Its antigen is not identified. Sequenced by immunoSEQ multiplex PCR; TCRdb stores in-frame clones only, minus some. The table records some 150,000 clones, roughly nine tenths of them present only once. The data originate from a study of cytomegalovirus exposure and HLA in healthy donors. Study background: The use of the same platform for the 95 to 150 validation repertoires and the 600 to 800 first-cohort repertoires was reported by a later analysis.

Study conclusions and caveats: The study recorded 164 TCR beta chains that were cytomegalovirus-associated. That first-cohort TCR clusters tended to co-occur in the 95 to 150 validation repertoires was found in a later analysis.

The receptor comes from a woman aged 18-35 years in good health and CMV-seropositive. Source material: PBMCs.

This CDR3 is CASSHGTRLDEQFF. The CDR3 DNA is TGTGCCAGCAGTCATGGGACTAGACTTGATGAGCAGTTCTTC. The rearrangement uses TRBV5-4 and TRBJ2-1; 8 bases line up with TRBD2. With V trimmed by 5 bases and J by 8 bases, 9 bases remained unmatched. CDR1 and CDR2 from the germline V gene are SGHNT and YYREEE (reference sequence). This CDR3 contains 14 residues. Based on the CDR3 plus reference TRBV5-4 and TRBJ2-1, the full variable domain is ETGVTQSPTHLIKTRGQQVTLRCSSQSGHNTVSWYQQALGQGPQFIFQYYREEENGRGNFPPRFSGLQFPNYSSELNVNALELDDSALYLCASSHGTRLDEQFFGPGTRLTVL.